This T cell receptor (beta chain) was identified during a study of regulatory T cells in long-lasting Graves disease. Study-level points and caveats: Clonotypes that were public and shared totalled around 2,700 in persistent patients versus about 1,000 in new patients. Favoring TRBV28, TRBJ1-2 and TRBJ2-5 was a feature seen in persistent disease.

Regarding time point: persistent/refractory GD, antithyroid drugs over 5 years with positive TRAb. Extracted RNA from PBMCs served as the source of the TCR library. Trimming at V came to 4 bases and at J to 2 bases, leaving 8 bases not matched to a gene. This CDR3 spans 16 amino acids. Looked up from germline, CDR1 is MNHEY and CDR2 is SMNVEV (reference sequence). Arm-PCR of CDR3 regions with iRepertoire HTBI primers generated TCR beta libraries. TCRdb analysed the multiplex PCR reads with MiXCR anew, one entry per CDR3 protein. The table has a few hundred thousand distinct CDR3 sequences, around a fifth seen once. This clonotype was found many times. What it binds is unknown.

This receptor was obtained from a female donor with Graves disease. This sequence joins TRBV27 and TRBJ2-7; TRBD2 agrees at 10 bases. The sample consisted of peripheral blood mononuclear cells (PBMCs), taken when the disease was refractory, from a patient treated with antithyroid drugs. CDR3 amino acids: CASSSSGLADAYEQYF. The DNA of the CDR3 is TGTGCCAGCAGTTCCTCCGGACTAGCGGATGCCTACGAGCAGTACTTC.